This paragraph reports one T cell receptor (beta chain). What it binds is unknown. Trimming cost V 1 base and J 3 bases, with 10 bases left between them. The CDR3 is made up of 15 amino acids. In germline, CDR1 is LGHNT, CDR2 FRNRAP. TCRdb's table, derived via immunoSEQ multiplex PCR, lists solely in-frame clones and lacks some. The repertoire includes about 19,000 clones, about 90% of them detected once, and roughly 6.1% sits in the top ten. The data are from a study of lymphopenia after photon versus proton radiotherapy. Study-level points and caveats: Authors raise, but do not show, better survival with proton therapy. Post-nadir TCR diversity decline inversely tracked overall survival among those who died. Proton therapy kept repertoires fairly stable, unlike photons, which gained effector/memory cells. After the lymphocyte nadir, photon-treated repertoires showed oligoclonal expansion, especially of CD8+ Temra cells.

This sequence joins TRBV12-5 and TRBJ1-5; a possible D gene is TRBD1 (6 bases). This clonotype was sampled from a man aged 60-69 years with pancreatic cancer. Source: peripheral blood, taken from a patient treated with photon-based radiotherapy. CDR3 in DNA: TGTGCTAGTGGTTTGGCAACAGGGACCAATCAGCCCCAGCATTTT. Translating gives CASGLATGTNQPQHF.